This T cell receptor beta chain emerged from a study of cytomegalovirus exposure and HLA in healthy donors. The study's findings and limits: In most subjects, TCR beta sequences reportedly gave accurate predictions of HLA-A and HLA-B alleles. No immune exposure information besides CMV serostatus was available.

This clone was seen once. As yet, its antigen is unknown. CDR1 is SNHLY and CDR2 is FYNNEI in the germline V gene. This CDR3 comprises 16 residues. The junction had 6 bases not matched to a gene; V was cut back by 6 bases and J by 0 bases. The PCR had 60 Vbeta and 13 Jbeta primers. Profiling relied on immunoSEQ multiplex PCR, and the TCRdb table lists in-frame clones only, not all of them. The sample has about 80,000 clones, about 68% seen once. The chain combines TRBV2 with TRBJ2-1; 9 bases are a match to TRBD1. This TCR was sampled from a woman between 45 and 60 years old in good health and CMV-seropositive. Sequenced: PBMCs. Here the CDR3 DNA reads TGTGCCAGCAGCGGGGACAGGGACCGCTCCTACAATGAGCAGTTCTTC. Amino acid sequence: CASSGDRDRSYNEQFF.